The text below deals with one T cell receptor (beta chain). The antigen remains unidentified. The PCR had 60 Vbeta and 13 Jbeta primers. Assay: immunoSEQ multiplex PCR; the TCRdb copy retains only in-frame clones and omits some. The sample yields 150,000 to 200,000 clones, around four fifths seen once. CDR3 length equals 18 residues. Germline assignment: CDR1 LNHDA and CDR2 SQIVND (reference sequence). The J segment lost 2 bases and the V segment lost 5 bases, leaving 12 bases of the junction unmatched. The data are from a study of cytomegalovirus exposure and HLA in healthy donors. Study-wide background: Earlier, 150 million to 200 million T cells were analyzed, and over 95 million unique TCR beta sequences were found among them. Study outcomes and limitations: Per a later analysis, HLA-associated TCR beta chains showed more clonal expansion than other, equally common TCR beta chains.

Input material: PBMCs. This TCR was recovered from a man aged 50 to 60 in good health and CMV-seropositive. This chain joins TRBV19 and TRBJ2-3; TRBD2 aligns across 11 bases. The CDR3 reads CASSPYSGTSGHTDTQYF. The DNA of the CDR3 is TGTGCCAGTAGTCCCTACTCCGGGACTAGCGGACACACAGATACGCAGTATTTT.